The 14 T cell receptor beta chains given below trace back to one sample, sequenced in a study of radiotherapy plus CTLA-4 blockade in lung cancer (dated by TCRdb to about 2018). Libraries were built with the immunoSEQ multiplex PCR assay. What TCRdb holds here is the immuneACCESS table cut down to in-frame rearrangements. Part of the clones is not present; checked against another copy, under half of the missing clones reflect an unresolved V gene, and the others are unexplained. This sample is represented by about 78,000 clones; 85% to 90% of them were singletons. The top ten hold just over 0.85% of the sample. This specimen consisted of peripheral blood, obtained from a patient treated with radiotherapy plus ipilimumab. These receptors were collected from a human donor with non-small cell lung cancer who had stable disease on radiotherapy plus ipilimumab.

This clone has a single count. The CDR3 loop reads CASSTQGGVVELFF. The CDR3 DNA is TGTGCCAGCTCAACTCAGGGGGGCGTGGTGGAGCTGTTTTTT. The chain links TRBV18 to TRBJ2-2; a weak D match, TRBD1 (7 bases). Germline CDR1 reads KGHSH; CDR2 reads LQKENI. The V end was cut by 5 bases, the J end by 10 bases, with 17 bases between. The CDR3 totals 14 residues.

The V and J genes are TRBV11-2 and TRBJ1-5; 11 bases are shared with TRBD1. J was trimmed by 1 base and V by 5 bases; bases with no gene match: 1. Per the germline V gene, CDR1 is SGHAT and CDR2 is FQNNGV. The CDR3 extends over 15 amino acids. CDR3 bases: TGTGCCAGCAGCAGGGACAGGGGGAGCAATCAGCCCCAGCATTTT. Translating it yields CASSRDRGSNQPQHF.

This clone was detected a few times. The rearrangement uses TRBV28 and TRBJ1-3; D may be TRBD1 (6 bases). Germline-derived CDR1 and CDR2 are MDHEN and SYDVKM. With 5 bases removed from V and 0 bases from J, the gap between germline ends came to 14 bases. The CDR3 sequence is 16 residues long. The CDR3 DNA follows: TGTGCCAGCAGTCCCCCGGGACAAGCCTCTGGAAACACCATATATTTT. Encoded protein: CASSPPGQASGNTIYF.

This clone was observed once. V is TRBV11-2 and J is TRBJ2-1; TRBD1 matches 7 bases. The germline gives CDR1 SGHAT, CDR2 FQNNGV. The CDR3 covers 14 residues. Trimming took 3 bases from V and 7 from J; bases not matched to a gene: 6. CDR3 coding DNA: TGTGCCAGCAGCTTCGCCGACAGGGAGAATGAGCAGTTCTTC. Its protein is CASSFADRENEQFF.

This clone appeared a single time. This rearrangement joins TRBV11-2 to TRBJ2-5; D is unclear. The germline V gene encodes CDR1 SGHAT and CDR2 FQNNGV. V gave up 5 bases and J gave up 5 bases, with 12 bases separating them. This CDR3 region has 13 residues. The CDR3 reads CASSLDVRETQYF. The CDR3 DNA reads as TGTGCCAGCAGCCTGGACGTACGGGAGACCCAGTACTTC.

The chain combines TRBV5-1 with TRBJ2-2, with 9 bases lining up with TRBD2. The V segment lost 4 bases and the J segment 3 bases; nucleotides outside the gene matches: 10. The CDR3 consists of 17 residues. Germline V gene sequence: CDR1 SGHRS, CDR2 YFSETQ. CDR3 residues: CASSLDAGGKYTGELFF. In nucleotides, the CDR3 is TGCGCCAGCAGCCTCGATGCGGGAGGGAAGTACACCGGGGAGCTGTTTTTT.

This clone appeared once. The genes are TRBV6-5 and TRBJ2-7, with TRBD2 identical over 9 bases. Germline V lookup: CDR1 MNHEY, CDR2 SVGAGI. The CDR3 totals 13 residues. Trimming cost V 4 bases and J 6 bases; bases outside gene matches: 4. CDR3 sequence (DNA): TGTGCCAGCAGTTCAGGCGGGAGGGGCGAGCAGTACTTC. Amino acid sequence: CASSSGGRGEQYF.

The chain combines TRBV6-4 with TRBJ2-1; D ambiguous. This CDR3 is built from 15 residues. Germline values: CDR1 MRHNA, CDR2 SNTAGT. V lost 3 bases to trimming and J lost 0 bases, with 9 bases between them. CDR3 sequence reads: CASSERAGSYNEQFF. DNA for the CDR3: TGTGCCAGCAGTGAACGAGCTGGCTCCTACAATGAGCAGTTCTTC.

The chain uses TRBV27 and TRBJ1-1; D might be TRBD1 (5 bases). This CDR3 contains 15 residues. Germline CDR1 reads MNHEY; CDR2 reads SMNVEV (reference sequence). Trimming removed 4 bases from V and 1 base from J, with 13 bases in between. CDR3 protein: CASSSPTAWNTEAFF. The CDR3 DNA follows: TGTGCCAGCAGTTCACCGACAGCCTGGAACACTGAAGCTTTCTTT.

In its sample, this clone was seen once. This chain connects TRBV28 to TRBJ2-5; 7 bases agree with TRBD1. The CDR3 totals 14 residues. With 5 bases clipped from V and 5 bases from J, the junction kept 8 bases outside the gene matches. CDR1 and CDR2 (germline): MDHEN, SYDVKM. CDR3 sequence: CASSPATGRETQYF. The DNA for the CDR3 is TGTGCCAGCAGTCCGGCGACAGGGCGGGAGACCCAGTACTTC.

The genes are TRBV6-5 and TRBJ2-7; 14 bases align to TRBD2. CDR1 and CDR2 (germline): MNHEY, SVGAGI. V lost 4 bases, J lost 9 bases, and 2 bases stayed unmatched. The CDR3 consists of 13 residues. The CDR3 nucleotides are TGTGCCAGCAGTTGGGGACTAGCGGGAGTGCAGTACTTC. Its translation: CASSWGLAGVQYF.

The rearrangement uses TRBV4-1 and TRBJ2-7; 7 nucleotides agree with TRBD2. J gave up 0 bases and V 6 bases, and 5 bases lay outside the gene matches. The CDR3 extends over 14 amino acids. Germline V gene sequence: CDR1 MGHRA, CDR2 YSYEKL. The CDR3 DNA is TGCGCCAGCAGACGGGAGGTCCTCTCCTACGAGCAGTACTTC. It is translated as CASRREVLSYEQYF.

This rearrangement joins TRBV30 to TRBJ2-7; 16 nucleotides agree with TRBD2. V lost 3 bases and J lost 2; bases outside the gene matches: 7. CDR3 length: 17 amino acids. The germline gives CDR1 GTSNPN, CDR2 SVGIG (reference sequence). The CDR3 sequence is CAWRSGLAGGVPYEQYF. In DNA form, the CDR3 reads TGTGCCTGGAGGTCGGGACTAGCGGGAGGGGTTCCCTACGAGCAGTACTTC.

The chain has TRBV13 and TRBJ2-5; TRBD2 agrees at 14 bases. CDR3 length: 16 amino acids. Germline loops: CDR1 PRHDT, CDR2 FYEKMQ (reference sequence). V gave up 5 bases and J gave up 1 base; unmatched junction bases: 3. The CDR3: CASSPGLAGVQETQYF. CDR3 bases: TGTGCCAGCAGCCCGGGACTAGCGGGGGTCCAAGAGACCCAGTACTTC.